This TCR beta chain appears in the sequencing data of a study of CD8 T cells in ankylosing spondylitis. V gave up 0 bases and J gave up 2 bases, with 11 bases separating them. CDR3 length equals 16 residues. Looked up from germline, CDR1 is SGHNT and CDR2 is YYREEE (reference sequence). TCRdb ran MiXCR on the 5' RACE reads and lists one entry per CDR3 protein. The top ten clones hold about 7.8% of a sample with 150,000 or so distinct CDR3 sequences, around 20% of them seen once. The V and J genes are TRBV5-4 and TRBJ2-2; D unclear. This TCR came from a male donor with ankylosing spondylitis or in good health (not recorded which). Sequenced input: blood, either unsorted or a sorted T cell fraction (not recorded which). Here the CDR3 reads CASSLGSGLNTGELFF. CDR3 in DNA: TGTGCCAGCAGCTTGGGTTCCGGGTTAAACACCGGGGAGCTGTTTTTT.